This T cell receptor (beta chain) originates from a study of type 1 regulatory T cells. MiXCR, applied by TCRdb to the reads, yields one record per CDR3 protein. The sample holds about 68,000 distinct CDR3 sequences, 55% to 80% seen once. With 5 bases clipped from V and 0 bases from J, the junction kept 8 bases outside the gene matches. This CDR3 contains 16 residues. Germline lookup yields CDR1 SEHNR and CDR2 FQNEAQ (reference sequence). Note on this clonotype: Its antigen is not identified.

The graft donor-derived T-allo10 cells reportedly recognize host alloantigens, are anergic, and suppress alloantigen-specifically. The clonotype originates from a human donor in good health. The sequencing sample was made of cultured T cells, either the whole culture or a sorted T cell fraction (not recorded which). Subset described: Tr1-enriched cell product generated in vitro against host alloantigens. The rearrangement joins TRBV7-9 to TRBJ2-5; the match to TRBD1 covers 8 bases. Here the CDR3 DNA reads TGTGCCAGCAGCCCCCGGGACAGGAAGTACCAAGAGACCCAGTACTTC. It yields the protein CASSPRDRKYQETQYF. Full variable domain (remainder filled in from reference TRBV7-9 and TRBJ2-5): DTGVSQNPRHKITKRGQNVTFRCDPISEHNRLYWYRQTLGQGPEFLTYFQNEAQLEKSRLLSDRFSAERPKGSFSTLEIQRTEQGDSAMYLCASSPRDRKYQETQYFGPGTRLLVL.